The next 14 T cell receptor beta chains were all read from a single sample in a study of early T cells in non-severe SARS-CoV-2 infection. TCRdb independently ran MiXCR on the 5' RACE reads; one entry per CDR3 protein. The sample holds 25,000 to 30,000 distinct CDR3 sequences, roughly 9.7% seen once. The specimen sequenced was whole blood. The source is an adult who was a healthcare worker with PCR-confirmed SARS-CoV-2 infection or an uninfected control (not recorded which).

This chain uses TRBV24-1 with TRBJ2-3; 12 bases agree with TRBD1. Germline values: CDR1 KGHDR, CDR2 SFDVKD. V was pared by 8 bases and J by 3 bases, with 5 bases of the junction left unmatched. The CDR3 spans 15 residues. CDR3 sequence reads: CATTGTGGRTDTQYF. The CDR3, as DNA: TGTGCCACCACCGGGACAGGGGGCAGAACAGATACGCAGTATTTT.

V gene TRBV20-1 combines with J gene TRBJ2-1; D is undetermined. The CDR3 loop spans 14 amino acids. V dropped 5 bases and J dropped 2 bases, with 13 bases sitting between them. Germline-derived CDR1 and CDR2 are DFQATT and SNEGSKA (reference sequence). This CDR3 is CSALALGTYNEQFF. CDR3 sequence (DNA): TGCAGTGCTCTCGCGTTGGGTACCTACAATGAGCAGTTCTTC.

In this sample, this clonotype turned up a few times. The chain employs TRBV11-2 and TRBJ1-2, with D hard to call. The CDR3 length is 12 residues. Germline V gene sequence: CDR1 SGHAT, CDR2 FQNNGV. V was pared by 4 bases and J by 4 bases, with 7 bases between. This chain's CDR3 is CASSSPSYGYTF. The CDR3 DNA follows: TGTGCCAGCAGCTCCCCAAGCTATGGCTACACCTTC.

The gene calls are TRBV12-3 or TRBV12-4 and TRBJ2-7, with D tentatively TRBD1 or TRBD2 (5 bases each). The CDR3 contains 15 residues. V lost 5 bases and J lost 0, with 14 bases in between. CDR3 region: CASSTSWGSSYEQYF. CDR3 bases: TGTGCCAGCAGTACTTCTTGGGGGAGCTCCTACGAGCAGTACTTC.

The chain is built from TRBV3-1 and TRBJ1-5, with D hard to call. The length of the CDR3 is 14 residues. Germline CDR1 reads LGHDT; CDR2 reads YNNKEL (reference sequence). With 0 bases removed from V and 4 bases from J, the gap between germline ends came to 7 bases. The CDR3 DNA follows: TGTGCCAGCAGCCAAGAGCACGGAAATCAGCCCCAGCATTTT. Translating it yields CASSQEHGNQPQHF.

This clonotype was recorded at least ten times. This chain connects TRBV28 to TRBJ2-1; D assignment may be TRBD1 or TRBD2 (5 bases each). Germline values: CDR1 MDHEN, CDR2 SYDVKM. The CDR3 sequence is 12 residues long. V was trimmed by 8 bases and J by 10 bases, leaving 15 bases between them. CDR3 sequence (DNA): TGTGCCAGCCTCCTATGGGGCGGGGAGCAGTTCTTC. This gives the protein CASLLWGGEQFF.

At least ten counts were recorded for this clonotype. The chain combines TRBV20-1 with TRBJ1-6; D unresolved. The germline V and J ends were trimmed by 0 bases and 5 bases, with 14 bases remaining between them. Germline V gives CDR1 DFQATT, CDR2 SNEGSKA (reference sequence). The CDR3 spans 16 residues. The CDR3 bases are TGCAGTGCTAGAGACCCCTCAGAGAGCAATAATTCACCCCTCCACTTT. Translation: CSARDPSESNNSPLHF.

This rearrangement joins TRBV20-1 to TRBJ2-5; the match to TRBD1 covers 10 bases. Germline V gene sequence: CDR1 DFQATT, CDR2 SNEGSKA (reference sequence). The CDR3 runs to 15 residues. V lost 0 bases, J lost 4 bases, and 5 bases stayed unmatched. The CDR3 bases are TGCAGTGCTAGAGATGACGGGACAGGGGCAGAGACCCAGTACTTC. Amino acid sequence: CSARDDGTGAETQYF.

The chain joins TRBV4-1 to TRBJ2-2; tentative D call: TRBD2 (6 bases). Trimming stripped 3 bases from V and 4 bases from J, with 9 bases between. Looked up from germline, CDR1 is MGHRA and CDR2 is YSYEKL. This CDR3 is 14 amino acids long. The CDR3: CASSQGGVTGELFF. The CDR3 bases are TGCGCCAGCAGCCAGGGGGGAGTCACCGGGGAGCTGTTTTTT.

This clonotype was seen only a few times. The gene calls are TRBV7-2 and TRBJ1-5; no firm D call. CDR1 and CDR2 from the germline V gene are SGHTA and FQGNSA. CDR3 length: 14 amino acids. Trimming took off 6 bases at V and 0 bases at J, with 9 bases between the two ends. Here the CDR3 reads CASSKGNSNQPQHF. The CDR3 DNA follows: TGTGCCAGCAGTAAAGGGAATAGCAATCAGCCCCAGCATTTT.

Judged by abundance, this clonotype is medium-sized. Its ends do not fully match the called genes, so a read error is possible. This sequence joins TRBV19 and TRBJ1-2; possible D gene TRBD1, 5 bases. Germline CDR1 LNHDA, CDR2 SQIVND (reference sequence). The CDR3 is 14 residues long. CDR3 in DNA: TGTGCCAGTAGTCTAGACACTCAGGGCGGTGGCTACACCTTC. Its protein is CASSLDTQGGGYTF.

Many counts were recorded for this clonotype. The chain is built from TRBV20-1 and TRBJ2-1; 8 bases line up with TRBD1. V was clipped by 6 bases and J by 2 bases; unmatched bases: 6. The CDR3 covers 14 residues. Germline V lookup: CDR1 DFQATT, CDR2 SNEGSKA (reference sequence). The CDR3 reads CSAIYRGTYNEQFF. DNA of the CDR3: TGCAGTGCGATTTACAGGGGGACCTACAATGAGCAGTTCTTC.

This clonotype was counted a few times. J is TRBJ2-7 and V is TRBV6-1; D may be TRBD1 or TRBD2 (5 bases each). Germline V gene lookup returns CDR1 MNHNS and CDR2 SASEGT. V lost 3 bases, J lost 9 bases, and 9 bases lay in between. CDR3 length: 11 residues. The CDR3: CASSEGDRQYF. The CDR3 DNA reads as TGTGCCAGCAGTGAGGGGGACCGGCAGTACTTC.

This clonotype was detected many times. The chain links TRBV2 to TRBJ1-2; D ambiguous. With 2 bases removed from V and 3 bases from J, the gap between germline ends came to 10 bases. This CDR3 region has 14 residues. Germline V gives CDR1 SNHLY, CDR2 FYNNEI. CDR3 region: CASSEMATYYGYTF. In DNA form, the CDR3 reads TGTGCCAGCAGTGAAATGGCAACTTACTATGGCTACACCTTC.